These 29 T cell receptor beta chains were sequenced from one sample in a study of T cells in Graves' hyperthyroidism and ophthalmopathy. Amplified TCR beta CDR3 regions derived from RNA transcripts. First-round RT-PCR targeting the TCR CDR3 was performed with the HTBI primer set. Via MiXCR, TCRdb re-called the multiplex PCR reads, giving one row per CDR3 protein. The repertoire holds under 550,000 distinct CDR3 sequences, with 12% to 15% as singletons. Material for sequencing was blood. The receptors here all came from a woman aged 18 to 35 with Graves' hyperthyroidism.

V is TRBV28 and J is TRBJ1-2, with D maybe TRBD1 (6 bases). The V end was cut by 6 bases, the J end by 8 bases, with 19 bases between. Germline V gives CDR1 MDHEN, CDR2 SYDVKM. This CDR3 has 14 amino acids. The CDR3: CASRSTGTRKGYTF. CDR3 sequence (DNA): TGTGCCAGCAGGTCCACAGGGACCAGGAAGGGCTACACCTTC.

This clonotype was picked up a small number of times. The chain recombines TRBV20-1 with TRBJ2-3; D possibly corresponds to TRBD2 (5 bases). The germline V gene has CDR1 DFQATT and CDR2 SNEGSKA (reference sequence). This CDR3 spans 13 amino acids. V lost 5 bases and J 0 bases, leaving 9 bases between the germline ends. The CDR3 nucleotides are TGCAGTGCTTCAGCGGAGAGCACAGATACGCAGTATTTT. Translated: CSASAESTDTQYF.

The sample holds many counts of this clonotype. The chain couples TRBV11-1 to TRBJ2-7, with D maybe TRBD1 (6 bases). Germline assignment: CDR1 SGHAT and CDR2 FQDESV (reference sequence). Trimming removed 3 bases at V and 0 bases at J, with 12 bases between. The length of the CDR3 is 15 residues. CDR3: CASSFGQLDSYEQYF. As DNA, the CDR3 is TGTGCCAGCAGCTTCGGACAGTTAGACTCCTACGAGCAGTACTTC.

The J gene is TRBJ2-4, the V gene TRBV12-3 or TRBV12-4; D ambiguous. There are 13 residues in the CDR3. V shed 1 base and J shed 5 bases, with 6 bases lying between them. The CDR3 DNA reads TGTGCCAGCAGTTTAGTAGGGCAAAACATTCAGTACTTC. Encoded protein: CASSLVGQNIQYF.

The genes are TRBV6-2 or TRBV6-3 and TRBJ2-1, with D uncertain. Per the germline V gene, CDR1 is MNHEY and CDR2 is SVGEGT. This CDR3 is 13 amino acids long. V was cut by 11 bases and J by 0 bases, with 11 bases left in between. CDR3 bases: TGTGCCGGCTCCTCAGGCTCCTACAATGAGCAGTTCTTC. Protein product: CAGSSGSYNEQFF.

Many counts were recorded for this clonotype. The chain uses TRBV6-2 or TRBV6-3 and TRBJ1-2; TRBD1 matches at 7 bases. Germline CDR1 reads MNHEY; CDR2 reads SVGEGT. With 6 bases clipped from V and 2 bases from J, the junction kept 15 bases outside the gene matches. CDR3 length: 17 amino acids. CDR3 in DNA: TGTGCCAGCAGACCCCAGGGACAGACACCTTTAAACTATGGCTACACCTTC. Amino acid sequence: CASRPQGQTPLNYGYTF.

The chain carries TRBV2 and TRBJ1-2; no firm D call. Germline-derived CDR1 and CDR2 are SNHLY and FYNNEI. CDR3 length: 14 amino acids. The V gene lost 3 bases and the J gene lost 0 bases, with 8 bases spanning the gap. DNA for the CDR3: TGTGCCAGCAGTGACGGCGGAGCTAACTATGGCTACACCTTC. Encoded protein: CASSDGGANYGYTF.

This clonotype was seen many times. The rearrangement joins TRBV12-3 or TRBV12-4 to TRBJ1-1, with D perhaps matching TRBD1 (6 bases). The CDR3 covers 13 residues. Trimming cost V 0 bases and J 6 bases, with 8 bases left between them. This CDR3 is CASSLAWTAEAFF. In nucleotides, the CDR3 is TGTGCCAGCAGTTTAGCGTGGACAGCTGAAGCTTTCTTT.

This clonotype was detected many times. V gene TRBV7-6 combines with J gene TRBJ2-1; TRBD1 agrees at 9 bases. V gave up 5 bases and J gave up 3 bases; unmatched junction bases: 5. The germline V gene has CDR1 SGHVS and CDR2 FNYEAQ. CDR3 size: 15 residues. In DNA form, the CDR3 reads TGTGCCAGCAGCGACGGACAGGGGTTCTACAATGAGCAGTTCTTC. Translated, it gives CASSDGQGFYNEQFF.

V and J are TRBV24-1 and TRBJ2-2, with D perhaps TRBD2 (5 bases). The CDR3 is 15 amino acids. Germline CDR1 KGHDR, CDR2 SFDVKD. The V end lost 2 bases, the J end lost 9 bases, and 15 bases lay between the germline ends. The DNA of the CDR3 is TGTGCCACCAGTGATTCGGGAACTAATCGCAGGGAGCTGTTTTTT. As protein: CATSDSGTNRRELFF.

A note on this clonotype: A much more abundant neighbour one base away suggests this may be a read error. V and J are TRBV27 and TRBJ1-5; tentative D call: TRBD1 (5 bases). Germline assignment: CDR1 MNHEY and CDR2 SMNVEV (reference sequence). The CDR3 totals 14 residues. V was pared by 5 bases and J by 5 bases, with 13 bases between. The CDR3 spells CASSPLETDQPQHF. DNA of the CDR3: TGTGCCAGCAGTCCTCTGGAGACAGATCAGCCCCAGCATTTT.

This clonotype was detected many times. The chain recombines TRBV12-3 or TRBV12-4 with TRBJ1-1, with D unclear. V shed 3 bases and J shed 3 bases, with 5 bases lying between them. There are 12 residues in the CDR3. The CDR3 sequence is CASSFTDTEAFF. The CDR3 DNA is TGTGCCAGCAGTTTTACTGACACTGAAGCTTTCTTT.

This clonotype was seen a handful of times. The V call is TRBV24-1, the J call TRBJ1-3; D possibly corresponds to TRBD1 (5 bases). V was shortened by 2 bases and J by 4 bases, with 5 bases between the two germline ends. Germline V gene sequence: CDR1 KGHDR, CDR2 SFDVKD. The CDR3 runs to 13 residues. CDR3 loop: CATSDYRGNTIYF. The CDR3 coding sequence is TGTGCCACCAGTGATTACAGGGGAAACACCATATATTTT.

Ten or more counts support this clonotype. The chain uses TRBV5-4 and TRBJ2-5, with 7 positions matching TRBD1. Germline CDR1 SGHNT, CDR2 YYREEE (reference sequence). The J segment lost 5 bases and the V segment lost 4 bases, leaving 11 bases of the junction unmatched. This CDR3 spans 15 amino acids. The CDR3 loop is CASSGMTGMGETQYF. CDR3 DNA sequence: TGTGCCAGCAGCGGGATGACAGGGATGGGGGAGACCCAGTACTTC.

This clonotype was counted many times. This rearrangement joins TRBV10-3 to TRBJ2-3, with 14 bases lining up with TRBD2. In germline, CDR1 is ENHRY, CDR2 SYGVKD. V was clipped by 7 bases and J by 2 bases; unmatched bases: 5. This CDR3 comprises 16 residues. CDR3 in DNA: TGTGCCATCACCCCGGGACTAGCGGGAGCCACAGATACGCAGTATTTT. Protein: CAITPGLAGATDTQYF.

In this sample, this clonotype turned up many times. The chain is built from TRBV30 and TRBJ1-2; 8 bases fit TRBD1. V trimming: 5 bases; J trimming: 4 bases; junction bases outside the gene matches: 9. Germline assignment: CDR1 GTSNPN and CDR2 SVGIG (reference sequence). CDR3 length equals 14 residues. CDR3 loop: CAWGIGTGTYGYTF. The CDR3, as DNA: TGTGCCTGGGGTATCGGGACAGGCACCTATGGCTACACCTTC.

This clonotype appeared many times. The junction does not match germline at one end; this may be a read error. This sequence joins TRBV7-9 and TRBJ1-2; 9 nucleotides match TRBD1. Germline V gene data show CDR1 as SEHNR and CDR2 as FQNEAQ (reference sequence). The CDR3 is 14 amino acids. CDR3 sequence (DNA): TGTGCCAGCAGTTTAGGGACAGGGAACTATGGCTACACCTTC. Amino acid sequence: CASSLGTGNYGYTF.

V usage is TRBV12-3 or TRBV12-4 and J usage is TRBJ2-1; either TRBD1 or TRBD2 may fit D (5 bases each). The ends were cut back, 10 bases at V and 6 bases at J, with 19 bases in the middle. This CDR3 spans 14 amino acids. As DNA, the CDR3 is TGTGCCACCCTAGTTCTCGGGACCTTCAATGAGCAGTTCTTC. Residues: CATLVLGTFNEQFF.

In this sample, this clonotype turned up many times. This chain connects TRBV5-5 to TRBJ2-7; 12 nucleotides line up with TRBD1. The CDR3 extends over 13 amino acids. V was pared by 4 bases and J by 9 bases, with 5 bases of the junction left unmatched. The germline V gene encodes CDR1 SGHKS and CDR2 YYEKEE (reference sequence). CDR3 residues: CASSPGTGGLQYF. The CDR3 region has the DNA TGTGCCAGCAGCCCTGGGACAGGGGGCTTGCAGTACTTC.

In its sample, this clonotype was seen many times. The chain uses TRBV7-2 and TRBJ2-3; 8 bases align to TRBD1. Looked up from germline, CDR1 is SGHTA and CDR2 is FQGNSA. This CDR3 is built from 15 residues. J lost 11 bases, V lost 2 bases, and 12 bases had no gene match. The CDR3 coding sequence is TGTGCCAGCAGCTTATCAGGGGGCGCGAGGGGTAGGCAGTATTTT. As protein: CASSLSGGARGRQYF.

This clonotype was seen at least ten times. The CDR3, as DNA: TGTGCCAGCAGCCCCCGGGGACGTACGAACACTGAAGCTTTCTTT. It is translated as CASSPRGRTNTEAFF. The chain is built from TRBV9 and TRBJ1-1, with a weak D call TRBD1 (5 bases). CDR1 and CDR2 from the germline V gene are SGDLS and YYNGEE. This CDR3 has 15 amino acids. V lost 4 bases to trimming and J lost 1 base, with 14 bases between them.

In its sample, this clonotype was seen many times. CDR3 bases: TGTGCCAGCAGAGAGGGGGCTTTAGGGGACACCGGGGAGCTGTTTTTT. This gives the protein CASREGALGDTGELFF. The genes are TRBV7-3 and TRBJ2-2, with TRBD1 identical over 7 bases. This CDR3 is built from 16 residues. Germline CDR1 reads SGHTA; CDR2 reads FQGTGA. V gave up 6 bases and J gave up 3 bases; unmatched junction bases: 10.

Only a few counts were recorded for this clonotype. The CDR3 region is CASSQDSGDYGYTF. The CDR3 DNA is TGTGCCAGCAGCCAAGATTCAGGGGACTATGGCTACACCTTC. The chain uses TRBV3-1 and TRBJ1-2; a possible D gene is TRBD1 (6 bases). Germline values: CDR1 LGHDT, CDR2 YNNKEL (reference sequence). V was clipped by 0 bases and J by 3 bases, with 8 bases between them. This CDR3 has 14 amino acids.

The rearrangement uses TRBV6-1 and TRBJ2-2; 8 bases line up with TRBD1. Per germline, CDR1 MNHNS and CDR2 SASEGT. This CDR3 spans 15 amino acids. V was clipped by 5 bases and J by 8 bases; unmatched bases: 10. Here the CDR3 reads CASSSAGTGKGELFF. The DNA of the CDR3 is TGTGCCAGCAGTTCAGCCGGGACAGGAAAAGGGGAGCTGTTTTTT.

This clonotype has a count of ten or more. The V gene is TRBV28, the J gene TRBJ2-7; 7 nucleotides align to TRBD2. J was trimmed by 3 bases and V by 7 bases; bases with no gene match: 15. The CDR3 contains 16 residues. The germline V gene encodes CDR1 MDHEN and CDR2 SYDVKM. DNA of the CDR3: TGTGCCAGCATCCCCTCGTGGGGGGGAGGGAACTACGAGCAGTACTTC. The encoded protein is CASIPSWGGGNYEQYF.

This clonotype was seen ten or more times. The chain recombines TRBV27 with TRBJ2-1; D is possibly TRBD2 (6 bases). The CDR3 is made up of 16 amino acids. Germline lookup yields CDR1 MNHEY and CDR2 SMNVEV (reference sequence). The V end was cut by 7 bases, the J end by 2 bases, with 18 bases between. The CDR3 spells CASNPDGGGTYNEQFF. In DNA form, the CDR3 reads TGTGCCAGCAACCCAGATGGGGGAGGCACCTACAATGAGCAGTTCTTC.

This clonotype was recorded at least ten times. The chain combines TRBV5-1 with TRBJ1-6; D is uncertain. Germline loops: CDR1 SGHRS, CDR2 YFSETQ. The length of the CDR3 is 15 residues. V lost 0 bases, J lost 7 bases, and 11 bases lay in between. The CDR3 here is CASSLAPGLNSPLHF. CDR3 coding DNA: TGCGCCAGCAGCTTGGCACCAGGCCTCAATTCACCCCTCCACTTT.

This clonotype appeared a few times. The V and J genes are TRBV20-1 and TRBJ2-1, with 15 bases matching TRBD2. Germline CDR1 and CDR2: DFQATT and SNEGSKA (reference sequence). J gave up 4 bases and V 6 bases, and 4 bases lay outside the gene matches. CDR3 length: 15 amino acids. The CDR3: CSASGLAGGYNEQFF. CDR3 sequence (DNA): TGCAGTGCAAGCGGACTAGCGGGAGGGTACAATGAGCAGTTCTTC.

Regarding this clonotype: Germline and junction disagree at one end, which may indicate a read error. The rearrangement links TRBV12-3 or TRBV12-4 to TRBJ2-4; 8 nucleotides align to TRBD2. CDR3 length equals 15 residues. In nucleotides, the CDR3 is TGTGCCAGCAGCCCACCAGGACTAGCCAAAAACACTCAGTACTTC. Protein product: CASSPPGLAKNTQYF.